This paragraph covers one TCR beta chain sequence. The antigen this receptor binds is unknown. One base away there is no much larger clone; base qualities are not given. The sample comes from a study of blood T cell repertoires in COVID-19 (dated by TCRdb to the early 2020s). Some background on the complete study: Samples from collaborators originated in the United States, Italy and Spain and spanned both the acute and convalescent phases of COVID-19. The material from the prospective study consisted of cDNA or gDNA derived from T cells, B-cell-depleted T cells, or PBMCs. Deeply sampled blood TCRbeta repertoires from subjects exposed to, actively infected with, or recovered from COVID-19 were included in the dataset. The repertoires were released in a freely available public database meant as a resource for research on the immune response to SARS-CoV-2. Samples were obtained from the ongoing ImmuneRACE study (first 160 participants) and from 1,200 or so subjects provided by 6 global collaborators. The sample metadata nearly always contained a de-identified subject ID, COVID-19 status, age in years and sex. Where HLA class I and class II types were available, the types were taken from metadata supplied by the sample provider, not from assay-based typing. Study-level results and caveats: Clinical and demographic metadata were provided uncurated, with the amount varying by source and participant.

The immunoSEQ Assay, a bias-controlled multiplex PCR, was used to amplify TCRbeta CDR3 regions from genomic DNA. For the original study's pipeline: Within the assay, amplification of reference gene primers was used to estimate how many nucleated cells each sample contained. To quantify the absolute abundance of each unique TCRbeta CDR3 rearrangement, sequence reads were collapsed and filtered. For each sample, productive Simpson clonality was calculated by taking the square root of Simpson's diversity index across productive rearrangements. In TCRdb, the immuneACCESS table is reduced to in-frame sequences with V and J assigned. These tables do not hold every clone; where another copy was compared, an unresolved V gene accounts for under half, and the others remain unexplained. V, J and clone size are those of that table, while D and trimming were read from the DNA. The sample table records tens of thousands of clones; 65% to 90% of these occur just once. Jointly, the top ten make up around 2.9% of the sample.

Whole blood was collected in K2EDTA tubes by collaborating institutions according to the institutions' own protocols. For TCRbeta analysis, collaborators shipped samples in one of three forms: frozen whole blood, isolated PBMCs, or DNA extracted from either of those sample types. CDR3 length: 15 amino acids, cysteine to phenylalanine. Only CDR3 DNA remains: 45 bases, in frame from the first base. V is pruned by 1 base and J by 8 bases, leaving 3 bases of the junction without a gene match. Via the germline V gene (reference sequence), CDR1 is LNHNV and CDR2 YYDKDF. Sequenced input: peripheral blood. The sequence derives from a man at least 80 years old with acute or convalescent COVID-19. This receptor chain uses TRBV15 and TRBJ2-1; 12 nucleotides in the junction match TRBD2. The CDR3 region has the sequence CATSRATSGSDEQFF. The bases are TGTGCCACCAGCAGAGCGACTAGCGGGAGCGATGAGCAGTTCTTC.